The 21 T cell receptor beta chains reported below all come from one sample, sequenced in a study of blood T cell repertoires in COVID-19. This table comes from immunoSEQ multiplex PCR, and its TCRdb copy is limited to in-frame clones, with some not included. The table shows about 160,000 clones, with about 92% occurring only once. Sequencing used peripheral blood. The receptors stem from a man aged 25 to 45 with COVID-19, enrolled during active disease.

The rearrangement uses TRBV9 and TRBJ2-7; D ambiguous. The CDR3 sequence is 12 residues long. Germline values: CDR1 SGDLS, CDR2 YYNGEE. V shed 0 bases and J shed 5 bases, with 6 bases lying between them. Here the CDR3 DNA reads TGTGCCAGCAGCGTAGCAGGAAACGAGCAGTACTTC. Amino acids: CASSVAGNEQYF.

The genes are TRBV9 and TRBJ1-6; 9 positions match TRBD1. The CDR3 contains 15 residues. The V segment lost 4 bases and the J segment 5 bases; nucleotides outside the gene matches: 4. Germline loops: CDR1 SGDLS, CDR2 YYNGEE. The CDR3 DNA sequence: TGTGCCAGCAGCCCCCGGACAGGGGATAATTCACCCCTCCACTTT. Protein sequence: CASSPRTGDNSPLHF.

The V call is TRBV18, the J call TRBJ2-7; 9 bases line up with TRBD1. The V gene end was trimmed by 1 base and the J gene end by 4 bases; junction bases not matched to a gene: 5. From germline, CDR1 is KGHSH and CDR2 LQKENI. There are 15 residues in the CDR3. The chain's CDR3 is CASSPLDRGKYEQYF. DNA of the CDR3: TGTGCCAGCTCACCACTCGACAGGGGGAAGTACGAGCAGTACTTC.

The V gene is TRBV7-9, the J gene TRBJ2-2, with a tentative D call TRBD2 (6 bases). The CDR3 totals 15 residues. Trimming pared 6 bases from V and 3 bases from J, leaving 14 bases between. CDR1 is SEHNR, CDR2 FQNEAQ, per germline (reference sequence). The CDR3 region is CASRSPGTHTGELFF. Written as DNA, the CDR3 is TGTGCCAGCAGATCCCCCGGGACTCACACCGGGGAGCTGTTTTTT.

This rearrangement joins TRBV30 to TRBJ2-7; 13 positions match TRBD2. V was pared by 1 base and J by 4 bases, with 4 bases of the junction left unmatched. From germline, CDR1 is GTSNPN and CDR2 SVGIG (reference sequence). CDR3 length: 15 residues. CDR3 sequence reads: CAWSGLAGGIYEQYF. The CDR3 region has the DNA TGTGCCTGGAGTGGACTAGCGGGAGGAATATACGAGCAGTACTTC.

The genes are TRBV6-5 and TRBJ2-7; D might be TRBD2 (5 bases). The CDR3 spans 16 residues. V dropped 2 bases and J dropped 3 bases, with 17 bases sitting between them. From germline, CDR1 is MNHEY and CDR2 SVGAGI. CDR3 loop: CASSYGSEADYYEQYF. The CDR3 DNA is TGTGCCAGCAGTTACGGTTCCGAAGCTGACTACTACGAGCAGTACTTC.

The chain links TRBV19 to TRBJ2-3; D gene unclear. Germline values: CDR1 LNHDA, CDR2 SQIVND (reference sequence). The CDR3 extends over 15 amino acids. The V end was cut by 6 bases, the J end by 0 bases, with 13 bases between. The CDR3 DNA reads as TGTGCCAGTAGGGTCTATGACATAAGCACAGATACGCAGTATTTT. Translated, it gives CASRVYDISTDTQYF.

This rearrangement joins TRBV12-5 to TRBJ2-2; D remains unclear. Trimming pared 6 bases from V and 0 bases from J, leaving 11 bases between. In germline, CDR1 is LGHNT, CDR2 FRNRAP. The CDR3 is 15 residues long. The CDR3 region is CASGWRLANTGELFF. In DNA form, the CDR3 reads TGTGCTAGTGGCTGGCGGCTCGCGAACACCGGGGAGCTGTTTTTT. The full variable domain, rest sourced from reference TRBV12-5 and TRBJ2-2, is DARVTQTPRHKVTEMGQEVTMRCQPILGHNTVFWYRQTMMQGLELLAYFRNRAPLDDSGMPKDRFSAEMPDATLATLKIQPSEPRDSAVYFCASGWRLANTGELFFGEGSRLTVL.

V gene TRBV27 combines with J gene TRBJ2-2, with TRBD1 as a possible D gene (6 bases). With 6 bases removed from V and 5 bases from J, the gap between germline ends came to 19 bases. Germline CDR1 MNHEY, CDR2 SMNVEV (reference sequence). This CDR3 is 16 amino acids long. The CDR3 DNA follows: TGTGCCAGCAGGAGAGACTGGACAGTTCGGACCGGGGAGCTGTTTTTT. It specifies CASRRDWTVRTGELFF.

The V and J genes are TRBV2 and TRBJ1-3; a weak D match, TRBD1 (5 bases). CDR3 length equals 16 residues. The germline V gene encodes CDR1 SNHLY and CDR2 FYNNEI. The V gene lost 4 bases and the J gene lost 1 base, with 14 bases spanning the gap. CDR3 sequence reads: CASSATAGVSGNTIYF. The CDR3 nucleotides read TGTGCCAGCAGTGCCACCGCGGGGGTGTCTGGAAACACCATATATTTT.

V usage is TRBV7-2 and J usage is TRBJ2-7; D is possibly TRBD1 (6 bases). V lost 2 bases and J lost 1, with 9 bases in between. Germline V gene sequence: CDR1 SGHTA, CDR2 FQGNSA. CDR3 length equals 14 residues. The CDR3 nucleotides read TGTGCCAGCAGCTTAAATACAGGGTCCTACGAGCAGTACTTC. It codes for CASSLNTGSYEQYF. The full variable domain, in which reference TRBV7-2 and TRBJ2-7 provide the parts outside the CDR3, is GAGVSQSPSNKVTEKGKDVELRCDPISGHTALYWYRQSLGQGLEFLIYFQGNSAPDKSGLPSDRFSAERTGGSVSTLTIQRTQQEDSAVYLCASSLNTGSYEQYFGPGTRLTVT.

The rearrangement uses TRBV9 and TRBJ1-6, with TRBD1 matching over 8 bases. The CDR3 totals 14 residues. Trimming took 0 bases from V and 10 from J; bases not matched to a gene: 3. In germline, CDR1 is SGDLS, CDR2 YYNGEE. The CDR3 here is CASSVEDRESPLHF. Written as DNA, the CDR3 is TGTGCCAGCAGCGTAGAGGACAGGGAATCACCCCTCCACTTT.

The chain couples TRBV6-1 to TRBJ2-2; 12 bases agree with TRBD2. Germline V gene sequence: CDR1 MNHNS, CDR2 SASEGT. This CDR3 has 18 residues. Germline trimming cut 4 bases from V and 4 bases from J; bases unmatched to any gene: 10. CDR3 nucleotide sequence: TGTGCCAGCAGTGCCTCTAGCGGGGGGGCCGTGGGCACCGGGGAGCTGTTTTTT. Its translation: CASSASSGGAVGTGELFF.

The J gene is TRBJ1-1, the V gene TRBV5-1; 7 bases are a match to TRBD1. The CDR3 extends over 14 amino acids. CDR1 is SGHRS and CDR2 is YFSETQ in the germline V gene. J lost 1 base, V lost 4 bases, and 4 bases had no gene match. In DNA form, the CDR3 reads TGCGCCAGCAGCGTAAACAGGGGGAACACTGAAGCTTTCTTT. Translating it yields CASSVNRGNTEAFF. Supplemented by reference TRBV5-1 and TRBJ1-1, the full variable domain reads KAGVTQTPRYLIKTRGQQVTLSCSPISGHRSVSWYQQTPGQGLQFLFEYFSETQRNKGNFPGRFSGRQFSNSRSEMNVSTLELGDSALYLCASSVNRGNTEAFFGQGTRLTVV.

V gene TRBV5-1 combines with J gene TRBJ1-2; TRBD1 matches at 7 bases. This CDR3 region has 16 residues. CDR1 is SGHRS, CDR2 YFSETQ, per germline. The J segment lost 7 bases and the V segment lost 2 bases, leaving 14 bases of the junction unmatched. The CDR3 DNA is TGCGCCAGCAGCTTACCGGTAGGGGGCGGTGTCGGTGGCTACACCTTC. This gives the protein CASSLPVGGGVGGYTF.

This rearrangement joins TRBV20-1 to TRBJ2-3; TRBD2 agrees at 9 bases. The V segment lost 3 bases and the J segment 1 base; nucleotides outside the gene matches: 2. Per germline, CDR1 DFQATT and CDR2 SNEGSKA (reference sequence). The CDR3 covers 14 residues. The CDR3 loop reads CSASKREGTDTQYF. The CDR3 coding sequence is TGCAGTGCTAGTAAGCGGGAGGGCACAGATACGCAGTATTTT.

The V gene is TRBV28, the J gene TRBJ2-1, with D possibly being TRBD2 (5 bases). This CDR3 contains 15 residues. Germline CDR1 MDHEN, CDR2 SYDVKM. The V end lost 3 bases, the J end lost 4 bases, and 13 bases lay between the germline ends. The CDR3: CASSFISGKYNEQFF. The CDR3 DNA sequence: TGTGCCAGCAGTTTTATCAGCGGTAAATACAATGAGCAGTTCTTC. Together with reference TRBV28 and TRBJ2-1, the CDR3 gives the full variable domain: DVKVTQSSRYLVKRTGEKVFLECVQDMDHENMFWYRQDPGLGLRLIYFSYDVKMKEKGDIPEGYSVSREKKERFSLILESASTNQTSMYLCASSFISGKYNEQFFGPGTRLTVL.

This rearrangement joins TRBV7-9 to TRBJ2-3, with D possibly TRBD2 on 5 matching bases. Germline values: CDR1 SEHNR, CDR2 FQNEAQ (reference sequence). The CDR3 loop spans 16 amino acids. The ends were cut back, 5 bases at V and 2 bases at J, with 17 bases in the middle. The CDR3 sequence is CASSPIGVTSTDTQYF. The CDR3 nucleotides are TGTGCCAGCAGCCCCATCGGGGTGACCTCCACAGATACGCAGTATTTT.

The gene calls are TRBV18 and TRBJ1-1; a weak D match, TRBD1 (6 bases). The ends were cut back, 4 bases at V and 1 base at J, with 10 bases in the middle. This CDR3 has 14 amino acids. Germline CDR1 reads KGHSH; CDR2 reads LQKENI. CDR3 bases: TGTGCCAGCTCACTTGACAGGCAGAACACTGAAGCTTTCTTT. It specifies CASSLDRQNTEAFF.

The chain uses TRBV7-2 and TRBJ2-1; 10 bases line up with TRBD2. V was pared by 4 bases and J by 12 bases, with 6 bases of the junction left unmatched. This CDR3 spans 13 amino acids. CDR1 SGHTA and CDR2 FQGNSA come from the germline V gene. The CDR3: CASSSTLAGGQFF. The CDR3 DNA is TGTGCCAGCAGCTCAACCTTAGCGGGGGGGCAGTTCTTC.

The chain joins TRBV27 to TRBJ2-5; 11 nucleotides agree with TRBD1. Germline loops: CDR1 MNHEY, CDR2 SMNVEV (reference sequence). The V gene end was trimmed by 3 bases and the J gene end by 1 base; junction bases not matched to a gene: 1. CDR3 length: 15 residues. CDR3 protein: CASSLGQGVQETQYF. The DNA for the CDR3 is TGTGCCAGCAGTTTGGGACAGGGGGTCCAAGAGACCCAGTACTTC.